The entry below gives a single T cell receptor (beta chain) sequence along with its context. The protocol was immunoSEQ multiplex PCR, while the TCRdb copy is restricted to in-frame clones and leaves out a portion. The data contain tens of thousands of clones, roughly 90% of them seen just once; the ten biggest clones take up around 12%. Trimming stripped 0 bases from V and 5 bases from J, with 10 bases between. CDR3 length equals 14 residues. The germline CDR1 and CDR2 sequences are ENHRY and SYGVKD. This sample was taken from a study of blood T cell repertoires in COVID-19. This clonotype was sampled from a human donor in a cohort sampled during active COVID-19. Sequencing used peripheral blood. The chain employs TRBV10-3 and TRBJ1-1; D is unresolved. CDR3 sequence reads: CAISESTRVTEAFF. The DNA of the CDR3 is TGTGCCATCAGTGAGTCCACTAGGGTAACTGAAGCTTTCTTT.